A selection of T cell receptor beta chains follows, all from one sample in a study of breast tumors, draining lymph nodes, adjacent tissues. MiXCR, run by TCRdb on the multiplex PCR reads, gives a single entry per CDR3 protein. Of approximately 170,000 distinct CDR3 sequences listed, around a third are singletons. The source material was axillary lymph node tissue. All receptors come from a female donor with breast cancer. Some clones in this sample may be carry-over from other donors' samples. The CDR3 runs from the conserved cysteine through the conserved F or W. A D gene is named only where the DNA matches it firmly. A row's size may be missing; if present it is once, few, many or a size class.

TRBJ1-6	-	TRBD1	TRBV28	TGTGCCAGCAGCCCCGGGACAGGGGGTTCACCCCTCCACTTT	CASSPGTGGSPLHF
TRBJ2-7	many	TRBD1	TRBV7-2	TGTGCCAGCAGCGCGACAGGGCTCGAGCAGTACTTC	CASSATGLEQYF
TRBJ2-3	-	-	TRBV7-3	TGTGCTAGCAGCCCTCAACGGAGGGATACGCAGTATTTT	CASSPQRRDTQYF
TRBJ1-2	many	TRBD1	TRBV9	TGTGCCAGCAGCCCCGGGACAGGCTATGGCTACACCTTC	CASSPGTGYGYTF
TRBJ1-2	-	-	TRBV6-5	TGTGCCAGCAGTCTTTCGGAAAGCTATGGCTACACCTTC	CASSLSESYGYTF
TRBJ2-2	-	TRBD1	TRBV6-5	TGTACCAGCAGTGACAGGGATACCGGGGAGCTGTTTTTT	CTSSDRDTGELFF
TRBJ2-7	many	-	TRBV9	TGTGCCAGCAGCGTAGATGGGTCTCGCGGACGGAACTACGAGCAGTACTTC	CASSVDGSRGRNYEQYF
TRBJ1-1	-	-	TRBV15	TGTGCCACCAGCAGTAATTTCCTAGCAGGGACTGAAGCTTTCTTT	CATSSNFLAGTEAFF
TRBJ2-7	-	-	TRBV2	TGTGCCCGAAGGATTGCGGGCTACTACGAGCAGTACTTC	CARRIAGYYEQYF
TRBJ2-2	many	-	TRBV6-5	TGTGCCAGCAGTCCACGGTCCGGGTTCACCGGGGAGCTGTTTTTT	CASSPRSGFTGELFF
TRBJ1-1	-	-	TRBV19	TGTGCCAGTAGACGGCAGCTGAACACTGAAGCTTTCTTT	CASRRQLNTEAFF
TRBJ1-2	many	-	TRBV6-5	TGTGCCAGCAGTTACTCCCCAGGGACCTATGGCTACACCTTC	CASSYSPGTYGYTF
TRBJ2-3	many	-	TRBV20-1	TGCAGTGCTAGAGACATAGGGGGACTGCCAAGACCAGATACGCAGTATTTT	CSARDIGGLPRPDTQYF
TRBJ1-5	many	-	TRBV3-1	TGTGCCAGCAGCCAAGATCGGGGCGGCTCCCCGCATTTT	CASSQDRGGSPHF
TRBJ2-2	many	-	TRBV2	TGTGCCAGCAGTCGGACAGAGAACACCGGGGAGCTGTTTTTT	CASSRTENTGELFF
TRBJ2-2	many	-	TRBV19	TGTGCCAGTAGTATAAGGGACCGTCCCCAGAACACCGGGGAGCTGTTTTTT	CASSIRDRPQNTGELFF
TRBJ2-5	-	TRBD2	TRBV3-1	TGTGCCTGCAGCCAACAAGATAGAACTAGCGGCCAAGAGACCCAGTACTTC	CACSQQDRTSGQETQYF
TRBJ2-2	many	TRBD2	TRBV7-3	TGTGCCAGCAGCCGCAGCGGGGGGGCGAACACCGGGGAGCTGTTTTTT	CASSRSGGANTGELFF
TRBJ2-7	-	-	TRBV3-1	TGTGCCAGCAGCCAAGGATCCCAGACCTACGAGCAGTACTTC	CASSQGSQTYEQYF
TRBJ2-7	many	TRBD1	TRBV6-1	TGTGCCAGCAGTGAAGGACCGCCGGGACAGTACGAGCAGTACTTC	CASSEGPPGQYEQYF
TRBJ2-7	many	-	TRBV13	TGTGCCAGCAGCTTAGTCGGGTCTACCCGACAGTACTTC	CASSLVGSTRQYF
TRBJ1-1	-	TRBD1	TRBV20-1	TGCAGTGCTAGAGGGATCCAGTCAGGGGGGTATACTGAAGCTTTCTTT	CSARGIQSGGYTEAFF
TRBJ2-1	-	-	TRBV30	TGTGCCTGGAGTGTGGCCAACTACGGGGCTTACAATGAGCAGTTCTTC	CAWSVANYGAYNEQFF
TRBJ2-7	many	TRBD2	TRBV7-2	TGTGCCAGCAGCTTGAAGCGGGGGGGCCAGGACGAGCAGTACTTC	CASSLKRGGQDEQYF
TRBJ2-3	many	-	TRBV20-1	TGCAGTGCTAGGGTTGGGGGGAGGTACAGCACAGATACGCAGTATTTT	CSARVGGRYSTDTQYF
TRBJ1-4	-	TRBD1	TRBV7-3	TGTGCCAGCAGCTTGGGACAGGGTAGGACTAATGAAAAACTGTTTTTT	CASSLGQGRTNEKLFF
TRBJ2-7	many	TRBD1	TRBV7-9	TGTGCCAGCAGGACAGGGGCGAGTCCCTACGAGCAGTACTTC	CASRTGASPYEQYF
TRBJ2-1	many	TRBD2	TRBV13	TGTGCCAGCAGCTTGCCTTCTGCGAGCGGGAGTTACAATGAGCAGTTCTTC	CASSLPSASGSYNEQFF
TRBJ2-2	-	TRBD1	TRBV5-6	TGTGCCAGCAGCTCTCGGACAGGGGGCGGCACCGGGGGGCTGTTTTTT	CASSSRTGGGTGGLFF
TRBJ1-6	many	TRBD1	TRBV6-6	TGTGCCAGTACAGGGGGCGTAGGAAATTCACCCCTCCACTTT	CASTGGVGNSPLHF
TRBJ2-2	many	TRBD1	TRBV7-2	TGTGCCAGCAGCTTAGCCGCGACAGGGTTAATTGGAGGCGCCGGGGAGCTGTTTTTT	CASSLAATGLIGGAGELFF
TRBJ1-2	many	TRBD1	TRBV19	TGTGCCAGTAGTATGGGGACAGGGTCATTATCTAACTATGGCTACACCTTC	CASSMGTGSLSNYGYTF
TRBJ1-2	-	-	TRBV20-1	TGCAGTGCGTGGCCCTCTGGAGGTTATGCCTACGCCTTC	CSAWPSGGYAYAF
TRBJ2-1	many	-	TRBV7-3	TGTGCCAGCAGCTTAACTAGCGGTTACAATGAGCAGTTCTTC	CASSLTSGYNEQFF
TRBJ2-3	many	TRBD2	TRBV7-9	TGTGCCAGCAGCAGACTAGCGGGGGCCCATCTGGATACGCAGTATTTT	CASSRLAGAHLDTQYF
TRBJ2-6	many	-	TRBV15	TGTGCCACCAGCCCCGGGATCTCTAGGGCCAACGTCCTGACTTTC	CATSPGISRANVLTF
TRBJ2-3	few	TRBD1	TRBV6-1	TGTGTCAGCACCCTAAGCGAGGACAGGGGGACGACAGATACGCAGTATTTT	CVSTLSEDRGTTDTQYF
TRBJ1-3	many	-	TRBV20-1	TGCAGTGCTAGAGATCAAAAGAACTCTGGAAACACCATATATTTT	CSARDQKNSGNTIYF
TRBJ2-7	-	TRBD2	TRBV20-1	TGCAGTGGGGCGGGAGGGCCTCCGGAGCAGTACTTC	CSGAGGPPEQYF
TRBJ1-5	-	-	TRBV6-5	TGTGCCAGCAGCCGACCGGGTAGCGGAGAGACCCAGCATTTT	CASSRPGSGETQHF
TRBJ1-2	many	-	TRBV27	TGTGCCAGCAGTCTCCACAGGGATAACTATGGCTACACCTTC	CASSLHRDNYGYTF
TRBJ2-5	-	-	TRBV20-1	TGCAGTGCTAGATCCCCCCGGGGTAGAGAGACCCAGTACTTC	CSARSPRGRETQYF
TRBJ2-5	-	-	TRBV7-2	TGTGCCAGCAGCTTATTAGGGGCGGTAAAACTAGGGGAGACCCAGTACTTC	CASSLLGAVKLGETQYF
TRBJ2-7	many	TRBD2	TRBV7-8	TGTGCCAGCAGCTTAAGCGGGAGGACCTACGAGCAGTACTTC	CASSLSGRTYEQYF
TRBJ2-4	few	-	TRBV7-2	TGTGCCAGCAGCCTAATCCCAGGGCTCTTAGACATTCAGTACTTC	CASSLIPGLLDIQYF
TRBJ2-6	many	TRBD1	TRBV18	TGTGCCAGCTCACCAGGTTCAGGACAGGCAATATCTGGGGCCAACGTCCTGACTTTC	CASSPGSGQAISGANVLTF
TRBJ1-3	many	-	TRBV12-3/TRBV12-4	TGTGCCAGCACCCGATCTGGGACGATATATTTT	CASTRSGTIYF
TRBJ2-7	many	TRBD2	TRBV20-1	TGCAGTGCTAGCCTAGCGGGGGACTTAGGGTACTTC	CSASLAGDLGYF
TRBJ1-1	-	-	TRBV9	TGTGCCAGCAGCGTAGGGGACTACACTGAAGCTTTCTTT	CASSVGDYTEAFF
TRBJ2-7	few	TRBD2	TRBV28	TGTGCCAGCAGTCAAGCTAGCGGGGAGCAGTACTTC	CASSQASGEQYF
TRBJ1-2	few	-	TRBV27	TGTGCCAGCAGCAAAGTACAGGGTACGAACTATGGCTACACCTTC	CASSKVQGTNYGYTF
TRBJ2-1	-	-	TRBV29-1	TGCAGCTTAGTTGGCGGGGGCGTCAATGAGCAGTTCTTC	CSLVGGGVNEQFF
TRBJ1-1	few	-	TRBV2	TGTGCCAGCAGTGAAAGGAGGGACACTGAAGCTTTCTTT	CASSERRDTEAFF
TRBJ2-1	many	-	TRBV25-1	TGTGCCAGCAGTGAATTCCCCTTTGGTGGGGAGCAGTTCTTC	CASSEFPFGGEQFF